This entry features one TCR beta chain sequence. Its antigen is still unknown. These data come from a study of CD8 T cells in ankylosing spondylitis. General study findings and limits: In ankylosing spondylitis blood, a motif of several highly homologous TCR beta variants appeared characteristic. Matched synovial fluid from ankylosing spondylitis patients was reported to be enriched for disease-linked clones. Researchers report that disease-linked clones proved CD8+ and relatively rare in peripheral blood. In the blood and synovial fluid of reactive arthritis, some motif variants had been previously reported.

The CDR3 runs to 19 residues. Germline V CDR1 and CDR2: SGHRS, YFSETQ. With 0 bases clipped from V and 1 base from J, the junction kept 13 bases outside the gene matches. Using quantitative 5'-RACE with molecular barcodes, the authors made TCR beta libraries. From the 5' RACE reads, TCRdb called clonotypes with MiXCR, one entry per CDR3 protein. The data hold approximately 400,000 distinct CDR3 sequences, with 15% to 20% observed a single time. The sample taken for sequencing was blood, either unsorted or a sorted T cell fraction (not recorded which). The source is a male donor with ankylosing spondylitis. The chain has TRBV5-1 and TRBJ2-1; TRBD1 agrees at 7 bases. The chain's CDR3 is CASSLAAGGRSRSYNEQFF. The CDR3 DNA reads TGCGCCAGCAGCTTGGCGGCAGGGGGTCGGTCGAGGTCCTACAATGAGCAGTTCTTC.